This T cell receptor beta chain was profiled in a study of cytomegalovirus exposure and HLA in healthy donors. Whole-study findings and limits: Investigators reported more than 150 TCR beta chains as tied to cytomegalovirus. TCR beta V- and J-gene trimming, according to a later analysis, was linked to a missense DCLRE1C variant. There were several of the most significant clusters that appeared linked to common viral pathogens in a later analysis.

Of note for this clone: The antigen is not known.

The PCR ran on 60 Vbeta and 13 Jbeta primers. Generated by immunoSEQ multiplex PCR, the TCRdb table keeps only in-frame clones and is missing some. The sample yields 150,000 to 200,000 clones, roughly 78% seen once. V lost 4 bases and J lost 3; bases outside the gene matches: 0. The CDR3 totals 12 residues. Looked up from germline, CDR1 is WSHSY and CDR2 is SAAADI. This sequence was found in a woman aged 45 to 65 in good health and CMV-seropositive. This rearrangement joins TRBV10-2 to TRBJ2-7, with 7 bases identical to TRBD1. Sequencing input: PBMCs. The CDR3 nucleotides are TGCGCCAGCAGTGGGACAGGCTACGAGCAGTACTTC. Residues: CASSGTGYEQYF.